This T cell receptor (beta chain) was sequenced during a study of T cells of healthy individuals. Using its own MiXCR run on the 5' RACE reads, TCRdb lists one record per CDR3 protein. The data show about 63,000 distinct CDR3 sequences, about a sixth seen once. Germline CDR1 and CDR2: LGHDT and YNNKEL (reference sequence). Deletions cut 1 base from V and 7 bases from J, with 5 bases between. This CDR3 region has 11 residues. The sample holds many counts of this clonotype. The receptor was derived from a human donor in good health. This chain links TRBV3-1 with TRBJ2-7, with a tentative D call TRBD2 (5 bases). The CDR3 region is CASSQGREQYF. DNA for the CDR3: TGTGCCAGCAGCCAAGGGAGGGAGCAGTACTTC.